The 5 T cell receptor beta chains presented below share a single source sample, sequenced in a study of T-cell reconstitution after alpha-beta-depleted transplantation in children. Preparation of the TCRbeta library was carried out with unique molecular identifiers. MiXCR, run by TCRdb on the PCR reads, gives a single entry per CDR3 protein. The top ten hold under 3% of the sample, which has some 340,000 distinct CDR3 sequences, around a tenth seen once. Sequenced material: PBMCs from the stem cell graft donor, taken from the stem cell graft. These TCRs come from a human donor who donated a stem cell graft to a child with acute lymphoblastic leukemia.

The table lists this clonotype with many counts. The chain is built from TRBV7-2 and TRBJ2-1; D possibly uses TRBD1 or TRBD2 (5 bases each). Per the germline V gene, CDR1 is SGHTA and CDR2 is FQGNSA. The germline V and J ends were trimmed by 1 base and 9 bases, with 10 bases remaining between them. The CDR3 covers 13 residues. The CDR3 sequence: CASSLGGAGEQFF. The CDR3 region has the DNA TGTGCCAGCAGCTTAGGTGGGGCGGGTGAGCAGTTCTTC.

This clonotype appeared a few times. The chain is built from TRBV6-2 or TRBV6-3 and TRBJ1-6, with D tentatively TRBD1 (5 bases). The CDR3 length is 17 residues. From germline, CDR1 is MNHEY and CDR2 SVGEGT. V shed 5 bases and J shed 4 bases, with 18 bases lying between them. The CDR3 DNA reads TGTGCCAGCAGTCCGTTTCGGGGGAATGATTATAATTCACCCCTCCACTTT. This sequence encodes CASSPFRGNDYNSPLHF.

This clonotype was counted between two and nine times. This sequence joins TRBV18 and TRBJ1-1; TRBD1 matches at 10 bases. Looked up from germline, CDR1 is KGHSH and CDR2 is LQKENI. V lost 4 bases and J lost 5; bases outside the gene matches: 7. The length of the CDR3 is 15 residues. CDR3 DNA: TGTGCCAGCTCACGGATTGGGACAGGGGAAACTGAAGCTTTCTTT. The encoded protein is CASSRIGTGETEAFF. Complete variable domain (other parts from reference TRBV18 and TRBJ1-1): NAGVMQNPRHLVRRRGQEARLRCSPMKGHSHVYWYRQLPEEGLKFMVYLQKENIIDESGMPKERFSAEFPKEGPSILRIQQVVRGDSAAYFCASSRIGTGETEAFFGQGTRLTVV.

The rearrangement links TRBV20-1 to TRBJ2-1, with 10 nucleotides matching TRBD2. Germline lookup yields CDR1 DFQATT and CDR2 SNEGSKA (reference sequence). The CDR3 extends over 17 amino acids. V gave up 3 bases and J gave up 3 bases; unmatched junction bases: 11. CDR3 in amino acids: CSARGPAGGPGYNEQFF. CDR3 nucleotide sequence: TGCAGTGCTAGGGGGCCAGCGGGAGGGCCGGGCTACAATGAGCAGTTCTTC.

This clonotype was counted between two and nine times. The chain uses TRBV25-1 and TRBJ1-1, with D tentatively TRBD1 (6 bases). This CDR3 contains 16 residues. The V end lost 4 bases, the J end lost 3 bases, and 18 bases lay between the germline ends. Germline V lookup: CDR1 MGHDK, CDR2 SYGVNS. The CDR3 bases are TGTGCCAGCAGTGGATATAAGGGGAGGGGGGACACTGAAGCTTTCTTT. This translates into CASSGYKGRGDTEAFF.